The clone carrying this T cell receptor (beta chain) showed up just once. Losses at the gene ends were 5 bases for V and 2 bases for J; bases not matched to a gene: 7. This CDR3 contains 15 residues. Germline values: CDR1 MNHEY, CDR2 SVGAGI. This specimen comes from a study of cytomegalovirus exposure and HLA in healthy donors. PCR was performed using 60 Vbeta and 13 Jbeta primers. TCRdb's table, derived via immunoSEQ multiplex PCR, lists solely in-frame clones and lacks some. The sample has some 140,000 clones; 79% are singletons. This clonotype was obtained from a middle-aged man in good health and CMV-seropositive. V is TRBV6-5 and J is TRBJ1-2, with TRBD1 matching over 8 bases. The sequenced sample was PBMCs. The CDR3 reads CASSKRRTGNYGYTF. CDR3 DNA sequence: TGTGCCAGCAGTAAGCGCCGGACAGGGAACTATGGCTACACCTTC.